Listed here are 32 T cell receptor beta chains from one sample, sequenced in a study of blood T cell repertoires in COVID-19. The repertoire was sequenced with immunoSEQ multiplex PCR; TCRdb's copy has only in-frame clones and lacks some. The sample shows some 80,000 clones, around nine tenths of them seen only once. Material for sequencing was peripheral blood. These receptors originate from a human donor in a cohort sampled during active COVID-19.

This clone occurred a few times. The CDR3 DNA reads TGTGCCAGCAGTCCCTACTCGCAGGGGGTTGCCGGTCAGCCCCAGCATTTT. Its translation is CASSPYSQGVAGQPQHF. This sequence joins TRBV6-6 and TRBJ1-5; 7 nucleotides align to TRBD1. CDR1 is MNHNY and CDR2 is SVGAGI in the germline V gene (reference sequence). The CDR3 runs to 17 residues. The V and J ends lost 5 bases and 6 bases, in that order; junction bases with no gene match: 16.

V is TRBV7-2 and J is TRBJ2-5, with D perhaps matching TRBD1 (5 bases). Trimming removed 5 bases from V and 1 base from J, with 11 bases in between. This CDR3 comprises 14 residues. Germline CDR1 reads SGHTA; CDR2 reads FQGNSA. The CDR3: CASSPRQGQETQYF. The CDR3 nucleotides read TGTGCCAGCAGCCCTCGCCAGGGCCAAGAGACCCAGTACTTC.

The genes are TRBV2 and TRBJ1-2; D is unresolved. This CDR3 comprises 13 residues. Per the germline V gene, CDR1 is SNHLY and CDR2 is FYNNEI. Between the trimmed V and J ends, which lost 3 bases and 3 bases, there was a span of 8 bases. CDR3 sequence (DNA): TGTGCCAGCAGTGACCGAGACTACTATGGCTACACCTTC. It yields the protein CASSDRDYYGYTF.

The genes are TRBV6-5 and TRBJ2-7, with TRBD2 as a possible D gene (5 bases). Germline-derived CDR1 and CDR2 are MNHEY and SVGAGI. V was shortened by 6 bases and J by 2 bases, with 8 bases between the two germline ends. The CDR3 loop spans 12 amino acids. CDR3 coding DNA: TGTGCCAGCAGGAGGGCGGCCTACGAGCAGTACTTC. Protein sequence: CASRRAAYEQYF.

The rearrangement joins TRBV11-3 to TRBJ2-7, with a possible D match to TRBD1 (6 bases). The CDR3 is 12 amino acids. The germline CDR1 and CDR2 sequences are SGHNT and YENEEA. V gave up 5 bases and J gave up 10 bases, with 15 bases separating them. The CDR3 sequence: CASSPSGGGQYF. In nucleotides, the CDR3 is TGTGCCAGCAGCCCTAGTGGGGGCGGTCAGTACTTC.

The chain is built from TRBV5-5 and TRBJ2-7, with D tentatively TRBD2 (6 bases). V shed 2 bases and J shed 5 bases, with 11 bases lying between them. CDR3 length: 13 amino acids. Germline V gives CDR1 SGHKS, CDR2 YYEKEE (reference sequence). The CDR3 DNA follows: TGTGCCAGCAGCTTAGCGGGTTCTGACGAGCAGTACTTC. The encoded protein is CASSLAGSDEQYF.

Concerning this clone itself: This sample includes further DNA sequences coding for the same CDR3. V and J are TRBV5-8 and TRBJ2-3, with TRBD2 matching over 9 bases. CDR1 is SGHTS and CDR2 is YDEGEE in the germline V gene. The CDR3 spans 16 residues. Trimming took 0 bases from V and 1 from J; bases not matched to a gene: 3. The CDR3 DNA is TGTGCCAGCAGCTTGGGGGGCGGGGGGGGCACAGATACGCAGTATTTT. Translated, it gives CASSLGGGGGTDTQYF.

The chain employs TRBV7-3 and TRBJ1-4, with D unclear. Per germline, CDR1 SGHTA and CDR2 FQGTGA. The CDR3 is 11 amino acids. Trimming took 4 bases from V and 10 from J, leaving 7 bases between them. CDR3 amino acids: CASSSERKLFF. The CDR3 DNA follows: TGTGCCAGCAGCTCCGAGAGAAAACTGTTTTTT. Complete variable domain (other parts from reference TRBV7-3 and TRBJ1-4): GAGVSQTPSNKVTEKGKYVELRCDPISGHTALYWYRQSLGQGPEFLIYFQGTGAADDSGLPNDRFFAVRPEGSVSTLKIQRTERGDSAVYLCASSSERKLFFGSGTQLSVL.

The J gene is TRBJ2-1, the V gene TRBV12-3 or TRBV12-4; tentative D call: TRBD1 (5 bases). There are 13 residues in the CDR3. Trimming shortened V by 5 bases and J by 9 bases, and 14 bases separated the two germline ends. The CDR3 coding sequence is TGTGCCAGCAGTATACGTCAGGGCGGTGAGCAGTTCTTC. As protein: CASSIRQGGEQFF.

This sequence joins TRBV14 and TRBJ2-2; 10 bases line up with TRBD2. Germline V gene sequence: CDR1 SGHDN, CDR2 FVKESK. The CDR3 runs 17 residues. The V gene end was trimmed by 2 bases and the J gene end by 0 bases; junction bases not matched to a gene: 3. In DNA form, the CDR3 reads TGTGCCAGCAGCCAATGGACTAGCGGCCCGAACACCGGGGAGCTGTTTTTT. Translation gives CASSQWTSGPNTGELFF.

This chain joins TRBV7-2 and TRBJ2-7; D possibly corresponds to TRBD2 (6 bases). Germline V gives CDR1 SGHTA, CDR2 FQGNSA. CDR3 length: 13 amino acids. The ends were cut back, 1 base at V and 4 bases at J, with 8 bases in the middle. For the CDR3, the DNA is TGTGCCAGCAGCTTAGGTCGGGGGTACGAGCAGTACTTC. Its protein is CASSLGRGYEQYF.

This clone has a handful of counts. The chain couples TRBV3-1 (or the pseudogene TRBV3-2) to TRBJ2-7; D perhaps matches TRBD1 (6 bases). This CDR3 is built from 13 residues. Germline CDR1 is LGHDT and CDR2 is YNNKEL (reference sequence). Deletions cut 4 bases from V and 4 bases from J, with 11 bases between. CDR3 DNA sequence: TGTGCCAGCAGCCCTACAGGGATTTACGAGCAGTACTTC. As protein: CASSPTGIYEQYF.

The gene calls are TRBV28 and TRBJ2-7, with 7 bases identical to TRBD1. CDR1 and CDR2 from the germline V gene are MDHEN and SYDVKM. The CDR3 is 14 amino acids. J gave up 3 bases and V 3 bases, and 5 bases lay outside the gene matches. The CDR3 reads CASSFAGGRYEQYF. CDR3 bases: TGTGCCAGCAGTTTCGCAGGGGGACGCTACGAGCAGTACTTC.

This clone was seen a few times. The gene calls are TRBV5-1 and TRBJ2-7; D is undetermined. The CDR3 contains 13 residues. Germline V gives CDR1 SGHRS, CDR2 YFSETQ. Trimming left V 5 bases short and J 0 bases short, with 9 bases between. CDR3 nucleotide sequence: TGCGCCAGCAGTCAATCGGGCTCCTACGAGCAGTACTTC. It specifies CASSQSGSYEQYF.

The chain links TRBV18 to TRBJ1-5; 7 bases align to TRBD1. The CDR3 consists of 16 residues. Germline V lookup: CDR1 KGHSH, CDR2 LQKENI. V shed 5 bases, J shed 2 bases, and the junction held 9 bases outside the gene matches. Written as DNA, the CDR3 is TGTGCCAGCTCAAAAGGTCGAGACAGGGGCAATCAGCCCCAGCATTTT. This gives the protein CASSKGRDRGNQPQHF.

The chain has TRBV19 and TRBJ1-2; D is undetermined. CDR1 LNHDA and CDR2 SQIVND come from the germline V gene (reference sequence). This CDR3 contains 12 residues. The ends were cut back, 5 bases at V and 6 bases at J, with 10 bases in the middle. CDR3 residues: CASSVRGDGYTF. CDR3 DNA: TGTGCCAGTAGTGTCCGCGGAGATGGCTACACCTTC. Filled out from reference TRBV19 and TRBJ1-2, the complete variable domain reads DGGITQSPKYLFRKEGQNVTLSCEQNLNHDAMYWYRQDPGQGLRLIYYSQIVNDFQKGDIAEGYSVSREKKESFPLTVTSAQKNPTAFYLCASSVRGDGYTFGSGTRLTVV.

CDR3 sequence: CASSTSSGSFYEQYF. Written as DNA, the CDR3 is TGTGCCAGTAGCACCTCTAGCGGTTCCTTCTACGAGCAGTACTTC. The chain is built from TRBV19 and TRBJ2-7; 7 nucleotides line up with TRBD2. This CDR3 spans 15 amino acids. CDR1 and CDR2 from the germline V gene are LNHDA and SQIVND (reference sequence). With V trimmed by 6 bases and J by 3 bases, 11 bases remained unmatched. Filled out from reference TRBV19 and TRBJ2-7, the complete variable domain reads DGGITQSPKYLFRKEGQNVTLSCEQNLNHDAMYWYRQDPGQGLRLIYYSQIVNDFQKGDIAEGYSVSREKKESFPLTVTSAQKNPTAFYLCASSTSSGSFYEQYFGPGTRLTVT.

The chain links TRBV2 to TRBJ2-1; 7 bases align to TRBD2. The CDR3 loop spans 14 amino acids. CDR1 SNHLY and CDR2 FYNNEI come from the germline V gene. The ends lost 9 bases at V and 6 bases at J; junction bases unmatched: 11. DNA of the CDR3: TGTGCCAGTCCCCGGGGGGTTTCTTCCAATGAGCAGTTCTTC. Its translation: CASPRGVSSNEQFF.

The DNA for the CDR3 is TGTGCCAGCAGCCAAGCGCCAGGGATTGGGACTAGCGGAGGCACAGATACGCAGTATTTT. It encodes CASSQAPGIGTSGGTDTQYF. This chain joins TRBV14 and TRBJ2-3; 11 bases are a match to TRBD2. Germline V lookup: CDR1 SGHDN, CDR2 FVKESK. The CDR3 is 20 residues long. With V trimmed by 1 base and J by 1 base, 13 bases remained unmatched.

The chain recombines TRBV2 with TRBJ2-3; D may be TRBD2 (5 bases). Looked up from germline, CDR1 is SNHLY and CDR2 is FYNNEI. The CDR3 runs to 15 residues. V shed 2 bases and J shed 2 bases, with 11 bases lying between them. CDR3: CASSESPLATDTQYF. As DNA, the CDR3 is TGTGCCAGCAGTGAAAGTCCCCTAGCCACAGATACGCAGTATTTT.

The V and J genes are TRBV3-1 (or the pseudogene TRBV3-2) and TRBJ2-5; no definite D call. V was trimmed by 1 base and J by 5 bases, leaving 8 bases between them. Germline V gene data show CDR1 as LGHDT and CDR2 as YNNKEL (reference sequence). The CDR3 is 13 residues long. In DNA, the CDR3 is TGTGCCAGCAGCCAAGGACTCACGGAGACCCAGTACTTC. This sequence encodes CASSQGLTETQYF.

This clone was seen a single time. The rearrangement links TRBV3-1 (or the pseudogene TRBV3-2) to TRBJ1-5; 8 nucleotides line up with TRBD1. The CDR3 loop spans 17 amino acids. The J segment lost 6 bases and the V segment lost 0 bases, leaving 10 bases of the junction unmatched. Germline CDR1 is LGHDT and CDR2 is YNNKEL (reference sequence). The CDR3 nucleotides are TGTGCCAGCAGCCAAGATTGTCGGCAGGGGGCAGGTCAGCCCCAGCATTTT. It specifies CASSQDCRQGAGQPQHF.

This chain joins TRBV11-2 and TRBJ2-1; 13 positions agree with TRBD2. The V gene's germline CDR1 is SGHAT and CDR2 FQNNGV. This CDR3 is built from 14 residues. After removal of 5 bases from V and 15 bases from J, the junction contained 10 bases not matched to a gene. DNA of the CDR3: TGTGCCAGCAGCACTACTAGCGGGAGGGCCCCACGGTTCTTC. Protein sequence: CASSTTSGRAPRFF.

J is TRBJ1-1 and V is TRBV6-2 or TRBV6-3, with D possibly matching TRBD1 (6 bases). This CDR3 has 15 amino acids. V was clipped by 6 bases and J by 1 base, with 15 bases between them. The germline V gene encodes CDR1 MNHEY and CDR2 SVGEGT. The CDR3 is CASSPRGRGNTEAFF. CDR3 nucleotides: TGTGCCAGCAGCCCCCGGGGCAGGGGGAACACTGAAGCTTTCTTT.

The chain couples TRBV11-3 to TRBJ2-7; D gene unclear. V was clipped by 4 bases and J by 4 bases, with 5 bases between them. Germline loops: CDR1 SGHNT, CDR2 YENEEA. The CDR3 runs 11 residues. CDR3 residues: CASSSIYEQYF. As DNA, the CDR3 is TGTGCCAGCAGCTCCATTTACGAGCAGTACTTC.

CDR3 in DNA: TGTGCCAGCAGCCAATCTGGGCCCATCTCTGGAAACACCATATATTTT. Amino acids: CASSQSGPISGNTIYF. J is TRBJ1-3 and V is TRBV14; D not resolved. Per germline, CDR1 SGHDN and CDR2 FVKESK. The CDR3 length is 16 residues. V lost 2 bases and J lost 0, with 11 bases in between.

Only one count was recorded for this clone. This chain joins TRBV24-1 and TRBJ1-1; perhaps TRBD1 as D (5 bases). From germline, CDR1 is KGHDR and CDR2 SFDVKD. Trimming pared 9 bases from V and 7 bases from J, leaving 14 bases between. The CDR3 extends over 12 amino acids. The CDR3 DNA sequence: TGTGCCACCCGGAGTACGACAGATGAAGCTTTCTTT. The encoded protein is CATRSTTDEAFF.

This rearrangement joins TRBV3-1 (or the pseudogene TRBV3-2) to TRBJ2-2, with D maybe TRBD1 (6 bases). V was trimmed by 8 bases and J by 4 bases, leaving 8 bases between them. This CDR3 is 12 amino acids long. Germline loops: CDR1 LGHDT, CDR2 YNNKEL (reference sequence). CDR3 region: CASQGFTGELFF. The CDR3 region has the DNA TGTGCCAGCCAGGGGTTCACCGGGGAGCTGTTTTTT.

The J gene is TRBJ1-3, the V gene TRBV9; a weak D match, TRBD1 (6 bases). There are 16 residues in the CDR3. Germline CDR1 SGDLS, CDR2 YYNGEE. V lost 4 bases, J lost 4 bases, and 18 bases lay in between. DNA for the CDR3: TGTGCCAGCAGCCGCCTGGGGGGGGCAGGGGGAAACACCATATATTTT. It is translated as CASSRLGGAGGNTIYF.

This chain connects TRBV5-4 to TRBJ2-1; TRBD1 matches at 10 bases. Germline assignment: CDR1 SGHNT and CDR2 YYREEE (reference sequence). Unmatched junction bases numbered 6, after V lost 2 bases and J lost 4 bases. The CDR3 length is 16 residues. The CDR3 here is CASSFRTGGTYNEQFF. The CDR3 DNA sequence: TGTGCCAGCAGCTTTCGGACAGGGGGGACATACAATGAGCAGTTCTTC.

The chain joins TRBV5-1 to TRBJ2-2, with D possibly TRBD1 on 5 matching bases. CDR1 and CDR2 (germline): SGHRS, YFSETQ. The CDR3 sequence is 14 residues long. Trimming took off 4 bases at V and 7 bases at J, with 14 bases between the two ends. The CDR3 DNA sequence: TGCGCCAGCAGCCCCAGGGCGGACGGCGGGGAGCTGTTTTTT. Translated, it gives CASSPRADGGELFF.

The chain uses TRBV9 and TRBJ1-2; 10 positions agree with TRBD1. V was clipped by 3 bases and J by 5 bases; unmatched bases: 7. The CDR3 has 15 amino acids. Germline lookup yields CDR1 SGDLS and CDR2 YYNGEE. CDR3 in DNA: TGTGCCAGCAGCGAAGGGACAGGGGTTATTTATGGCTACACCTTC. Protein: CASSEGTGVIYGYTF. Using reference TRBV9 and TRBJ1-2 for the parts outside the CDR3, the full variable domain is DSGVTQTPKHLITATGQRVTLRCSPRSGDLSVYWYQQSLDQGLQFLIQYYNGEERAKGNILERFSAQQFPDLHSELNLSSLELGDSALYFCASSEGTGVIYGYTFGSGTRLTVV.